Given below is one TCR beta chain in context. It has no known antigen specificity. Per-base qualities were not stored, and no clone one base away is much larger. The protocol used for the library was the immunoSEQ multiplex PCR assay. This immuneACCESS table, as held by TCRdb, lists in-frame sequences with V and J called but not all clones. Of the missing ones, under half trace to an unresolved V gene in checked studies; the others have no known cause. In all, the sample holds around 100,000 clones, and approximately 90% of those were seen once. Roughly 1.5% of the sample goes to the ten largest clones. The data are from a study of T cells after somatic rescue of genetic block (dated by TCRdb to the early 2020s). Study-level background: The study assessed how robust, over the long term, a T-cell system was when the system had developed through somatic rescue of a genetic block in T-cell development.

Inclusive of the bounding cysteine and phenylalanine, the CDR3 is 14 residues long. Only the CDR3 DNA is retained, 42 bases long and in frame from the first base. V gives up 1 base and J gives up 4 bases, and the segment between their germline ends measures 11 bases. The germline V gene encodes CDR1 SGHTA and CDR2 FQGNSA. The sequence joins TRBV7-2 to TRBJ2-7; the D segment could be TRBD2, given 6 matching bases. This clonotype was sampled from a young woman. The specimen was peripheral blood mononuclear cells (PBMCs). The DNA reads as follows: TGTGCCAGCAGCTTAGGTTGGGGGGTTTACGAGCAGTACTTC. The encoded protein is CASSLGWGVYEQYF.